The 7 T cell receptor beta chains below come from one sample, sequenced in a study of T cells in tuberculosis (dated 2018 in TCRdb). To prepare the library, the immunoSEQ multiplex PCR assay was applied. TCRdb took this table from immuneACCESS and kept in-frame rearrangements with V and J called. Such tables lack part of the clones; where checked against another copy, unresolved V genes explain under half of the gap, and the rest is unexplained. This sample lists around 35,000 clones; approximately 90% were detected once. The ten largest clonotypes hold about 2.4% of the sample. Sample time point, as interpreted from the label and publication: new active TB diagnosis, blood taken before or within 7 days of starting treatment. This material consisted of PBMCs, taken at tuberculosis diagnosis. The source of these receptors is an adult with tuberculosis.

This chain joins TRBV6-1 and TRBJ2-4; 9 bases are a match to TRBD1. This CDR3 spans 14 amino acids. Germline values: CDR1 MNHNS, CDR2 SASEGT. V was pared by 7 bases and J by 5 bases, with 6 bases of the junction left unmatched. The CDR3 region has the DNA TGTGCCAGCAACCCTCGGACAGGGGAAAACATTCAGTACTTC. This codes for CASNPRTGENIQYF.

The rearrangement links TRBV27 to TRBJ2-1; 10 bases line up with TRBD1. Per the germline V gene, CDR1 is MNHEY and CDR2 is SMNVEV (reference sequence). There are 15 residues in the CDR3. V was clipped by 6 bases and J by 9 bases; unmatched bases: 11. CDR3 amino acids: CASRYRDRGSVEQFF. DNA for the CDR3: TGTGCCAGCAGATACCGGGACAGGGGTAGCGTTGAGCAGTTCTTC.

This chain connects TRBV14 to TRBJ2-7; no definite D call. Germline V gene lookup returns CDR1 SGHDN and CDR2 FVKESK. V gave up 3 bases and J gave up 6 bases, with 18 bases separating them. The CDR3 spans 15 residues. CDR3 amino acids: CASSHPRDSIFEQYF. The DNA for the CDR3 is TGTGCCAGCAGCCATCCCCGAGACTCGATCTTCGAGCAGTACTTC.

CDR3: CASRDQVAGPNEKLFF. The CDR3 DNA reads as TGTGCCAGCAGGGACCAGGTGGCGGGACCTAATGAAAAACTGTTTTTT. The chain combines TRBV2 with TRBJ1-4; D is possibly TRBD1 (5 bases). CDR3 length equals 16 residues. The germline V and J ends were trimmed by 6 bases and 3 bases, with 17 bases remaining between them. Per germline, CDR1 SNHLY and CDR2 FYNNEI.

This clone was observed a few times. In DNA form, the CDR3 reads TGCAGCGTTGAGTCGGACTCTGGACGGGAAAAACTGTTTTTT. This codes for CSVESDSGREKLFF. V is TRBV29-1 and J is TRBJ1-4; D unclear. Trimming took off 3 bases at V and 8 bases at J, with 16 bases between the two ends. This CDR3 is 14 amino acids long. CDR1 and CDR2 from the germline V gene are SQVTM and ANQGSEA.

The chain links TRBV15 to TRBJ1-5; 8 positions agree with TRBD1. Germline loops: CDR1 LNHNV, CDR2 YYDKDF (reference sequence). Unmatched junction bases numbered 3, after V lost 3 bases and J lost 2 bases. The CDR3 contains 15 residues. CDR3 amino acids: CATSRGQAGNQPQHF. The CDR3 nucleotides read TGTGCCACCAGCAGGGGACAGGCGGGCAATCAGCCCCAGCATTTT.

The gene calls are TRBV11-2 and TRBJ2-7; 10 bases are shared with TRBD2. CDR1 is SGHAT, CDR2 FQNNGV, per germline. The CDR3 covers 14 residues. The trim removed 5 bases at V and 4 bases at J, leaving 5 bases unmatched. Written as DNA, the CDR3 is TGTGCCAGCAGCCCATCTAGCGGGGGTTACGAGCAGTACTTC. Residues: CASSPSSGGYEQYF. The complete variable domain, with remaining parts taken from reference TRBV11-2 and TRBJ2-7, reads EAGVAQSPRYKIIEKRQSVAFWCNPISGHATLYWYQQILGQGPKLLIQFQNNGVVDDSQLPKDRFSAERLKGVDSTLKIQPAKLEDSAVYLCASSPSSGGYEQYFGPGTRLTVT.